This T cell receptor (beta chain) appears in the sequencing data of a study of shared T cell receptors in the human thymus. Germline loops: CDR1 MDHEN, CDR2 SYDVKM. The CDR3 is 19 amino acids. V was pared by 2 bases and J by 0 bases, with 13 bases of the junction left unmatched. Some clones are missing from TCRdb's copy, which holds only in-frame ones; the method was immunoSEQ multiplex PCR. The data hold under 450,000 clones, with 95% observed a single time. The chain employs TRBV28 and TRBJ1-3, with 7 bases fitting TRBD1. The clonotype comes from a human donor. Sequencing was carried out using thymocytes. Written as DNA, the CDR3 is TGTGCCAGCAGTTTAAGGGACAGCAAAAGACTGAGCTCTGGAAACACCATATATTTT. It is translated as CASSLRDSKRLSSGNTIYF. The variable domain in full, completed from reference TRBV28 and TRBJ1-3, reads DVKVTQSSRYLVKRTGEKVFLECVQDMDHENMFWYRQDPGLGLRLIYFSYDVKMKEKGDIPEGYSVSREKKERFSLILESASTNQTSMYLCASSLRDSKRLSSGNTIYFGEGSWLTVV.